The 5 T cell receptor beta chains below were found in one sample sequenced in a study of blood T cell repertoires in COVID-19. Repertoires were generated with immunoSEQ multiplex PCR, while TCRdb's copy carries only in-frame clones and drops some. The sample consists of approximately 290,000 clones, around nine tenths of them appearing once. The sample comprised PBMCs or T cells enriched from blood (not recorded which). These receptors originate from a woman aged 25 to 45 who had recovered from COVID-19.

The V and J genes are TRBV30 and TRBJ2-5; tentatively, D is TRBD1 (6 bases). From germline, CDR1 is GTSNPN and CDR2 SVGIG (reference sequence). This CDR3 spans 15 amino acids. Between the trimmed V and J ends, which lost 5 bases and 0 bases, there was a span of 16 bases. The CDR3 DNA reads as TGTGCCTGGGTTAGCGAACAGGGAAACCAAGAGACCCAGTACTTC. Protein sequence: CAWVSEQGNQETQYF.

V gene TRBV28 combines with J gene TRBJ2-1, with TRBD2 matching over 11 bases. Trimming took 2 bases from V and 4 from J; bases not matched to a gene: 4. The length of the CDR3 is 16 residues. Germline V CDR1 and CDR2: MDHEN, SYDVKM. CDR3 sequence reads: CASSLIAGGGYNEQFF. The DNA for the CDR3 is TGTGCCAGCAGTTTAATAGCGGGAGGGGGTTACAATGAGCAGTTCTTC.

This chain links TRBV28 with TRBJ2-5; a weak D match, TRBD2 (6 bases). This CDR3 is 14 amino acids long. CDR1 MDHEN and CDR2 SYDVKM come from the germline V gene. The ends were cut back, 8 bases at V and 5 bases at J, with 18 bases in the middle. In DNA, the CDR3 is TGTGCCAGCGGGGGGACTTTGAGGTGGGAGACCCAGTACTTC. This sequence encodes CASGGTLRWETQYF.

A word on this clone: The identical CDR3 is also encoded by other nucleotide sequences in the sample. The chain recombines TRBV7-2 with TRBJ1-5, with TRBD1 identical over 7 bases. This CDR3 has 14 amino acids. The ends lost 1 base at V and 6 bases at J; junction bases unmatched: 3. Germline CDR1 is SGHTA and CDR2 is FQGNSA. The CDR3 region is CASSLGQGGQPQHF. Written as DNA, the CDR3 is TGTGCCAGCAGCTTAGGACAGGGCGGTCAGCCCCAGCATTTT. The full variable domain, with the rest looked up from reference TRBV7-2 and TRBJ1-5, is GAGVSQSPSNKVTEKGKDVELRCDPISGHTALYWYRQSLGQGLEFLIYFQGNSAPDKSGLPSDRFSAERTGGSVSTLTIQRTQQEDSAVYLCASSLGQGGQPQHFGDGTRLSIL.

The rearrangement links TRBV13 to TRBJ2-7; D perhaps matches TRBD2 (5 bases). CDR1 and CDR2 from the germline V gene are PRHDT and FYEKMQ (reference sequence). The ends were cut back, 5 bases at V and 1 base at J, with 15 bases in the middle. The CDR3 loop spans 15 amino acids. The CDR3 reads CASSLRGVVSYEQYF. The CDR3 DNA reads TGTGCCAGCAGCCTCCGGGGAGTAGTGTCCTACGAGCAGTACTTC.